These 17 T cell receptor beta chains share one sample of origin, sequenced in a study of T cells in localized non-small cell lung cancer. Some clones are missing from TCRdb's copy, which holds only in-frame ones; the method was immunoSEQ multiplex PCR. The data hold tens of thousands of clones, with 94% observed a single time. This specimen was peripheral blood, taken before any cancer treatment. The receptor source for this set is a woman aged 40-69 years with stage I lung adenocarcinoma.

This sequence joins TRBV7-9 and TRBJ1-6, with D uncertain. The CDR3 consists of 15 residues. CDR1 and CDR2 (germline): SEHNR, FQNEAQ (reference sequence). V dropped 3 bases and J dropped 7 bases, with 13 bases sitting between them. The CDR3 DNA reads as TGTGCCAGCAGCTTGGGTGGAGTTTACAATTCACCCCTCCACTTT. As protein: CASSLGGVYNSPLHF.

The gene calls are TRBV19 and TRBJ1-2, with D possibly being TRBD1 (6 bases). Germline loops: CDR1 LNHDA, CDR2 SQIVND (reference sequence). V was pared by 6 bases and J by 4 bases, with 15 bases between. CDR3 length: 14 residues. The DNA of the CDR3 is TGTGCCAGTAGACTAGACAGGCAGGCCTATGGCTACACCTTC. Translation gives CASRLDRQAYGYTF.

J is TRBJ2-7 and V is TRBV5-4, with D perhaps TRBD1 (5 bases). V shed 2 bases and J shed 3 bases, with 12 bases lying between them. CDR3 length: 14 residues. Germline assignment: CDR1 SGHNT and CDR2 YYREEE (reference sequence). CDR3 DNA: TGTGCCAGCAGCTTAAGTTCAGGGTTCTACGAGCAGTACTTC. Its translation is CASSLSSGFYEQYF.

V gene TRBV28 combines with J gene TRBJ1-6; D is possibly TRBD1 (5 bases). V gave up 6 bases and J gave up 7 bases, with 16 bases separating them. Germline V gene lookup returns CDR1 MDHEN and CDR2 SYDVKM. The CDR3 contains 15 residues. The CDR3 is CASRTRDGVNSPLHF. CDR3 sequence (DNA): TGTGCCAGCAGGACCCGGGACGGCGTAAATTCACCCCTCCACTTT.

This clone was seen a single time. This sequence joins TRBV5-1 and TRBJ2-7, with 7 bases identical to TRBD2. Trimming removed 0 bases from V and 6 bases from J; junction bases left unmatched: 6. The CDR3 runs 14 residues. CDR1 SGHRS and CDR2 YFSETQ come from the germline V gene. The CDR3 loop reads CASSLGAGDGEQYF. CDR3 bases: TGCGCCAGCAGCTTGGGGGCGGGAGACGGCGAGCAGTACTTC.

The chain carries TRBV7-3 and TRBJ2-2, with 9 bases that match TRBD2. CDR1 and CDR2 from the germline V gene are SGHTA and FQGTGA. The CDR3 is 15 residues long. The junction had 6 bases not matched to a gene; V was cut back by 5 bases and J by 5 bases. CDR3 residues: CASSMGLARTGELFF. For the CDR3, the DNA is TGTGCCAGCAGCATGGGACTAGCCAGGACCGGGGAGCTGTTTTTT. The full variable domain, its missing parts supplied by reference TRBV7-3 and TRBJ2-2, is GAGVSQTPSNKVTEKGKYVELRCDPISGHTALYWYRQSLGQGPEFLIYFQGTGAADDSGLPNDRFFAVRPEGSVSTLKIQRTERGDSAVYLCASSMGLARTGELFFGEGSRLTVL.

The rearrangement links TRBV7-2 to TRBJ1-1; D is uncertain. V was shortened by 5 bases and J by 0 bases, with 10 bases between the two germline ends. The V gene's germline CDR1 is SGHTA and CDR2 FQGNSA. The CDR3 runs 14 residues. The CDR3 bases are TGTGCCAGCAGCGGCCATATATTGAACACTGAAGCTTTCTTT. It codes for CASSGHILNTEAFF.

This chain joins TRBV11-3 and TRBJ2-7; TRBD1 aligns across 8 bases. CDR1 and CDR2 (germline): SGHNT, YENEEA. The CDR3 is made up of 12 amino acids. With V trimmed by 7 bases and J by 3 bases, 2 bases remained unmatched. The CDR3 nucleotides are TGTGCCAGCACCGGACAGGGCTACGAGCAGTACTTC. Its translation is CASTGQGYEQYF.

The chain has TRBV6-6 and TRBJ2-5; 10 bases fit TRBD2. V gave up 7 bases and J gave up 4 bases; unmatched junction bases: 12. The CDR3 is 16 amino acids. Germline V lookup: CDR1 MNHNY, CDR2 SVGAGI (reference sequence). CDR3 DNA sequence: TGTGCCAGCACCGGGGGGCTAGCGGGAGTTAGAGAGACCCAGTACTTC. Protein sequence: CASTGGLAGVRETQYF.

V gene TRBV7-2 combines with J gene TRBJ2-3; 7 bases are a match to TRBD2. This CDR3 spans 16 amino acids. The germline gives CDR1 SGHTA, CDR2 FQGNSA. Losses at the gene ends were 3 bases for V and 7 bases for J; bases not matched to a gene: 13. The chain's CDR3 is CASSLRLAQPQNTQYF. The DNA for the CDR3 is TGTGCCAGCAGCTTGCGACTAGCCCAACCCCAGAATACGCAGTATTTT.

CDR3 in DNA: TGTGCCAGCTCACCAACAGGGAGCGCAGATACGCAGTATTTT. This sequence encodes CASSPTGSADTQYF. This chain joins TRBV18 and TRBJ2-3; weak D call: TRBD1 (6 bases). Deletions cut 2 bases from V and 4 bases from J, with 10 bases between. Germline CDR1 and CDR2: KGHSH and LQKENI. The length of the CDR3 is 14 residues.

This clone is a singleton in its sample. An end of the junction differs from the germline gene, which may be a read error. Here the CDR3 DNA reads TGTGCCAGTAGGATAGAAGGGAGGGAGACCCAGTACTTC. Protein product: CASRIEGRETQYF. The chain combines TRBV19 with TRBJ2-5; possibly TRBD2 for D (6 bases). Germline CDR1 LNHDA, CDR2 SQIVND (reference sequence). This CDR3 is built from 13 residues.

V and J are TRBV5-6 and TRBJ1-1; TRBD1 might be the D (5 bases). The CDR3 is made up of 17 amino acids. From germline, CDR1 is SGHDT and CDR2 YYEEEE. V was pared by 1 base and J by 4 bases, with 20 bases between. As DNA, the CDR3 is TGTGCCAGCAGCTTGTATCGGGGACCGCCTCGGTTCACTGAAGCTTTCTTT. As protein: CASSLYRGPPRFTEAFF.

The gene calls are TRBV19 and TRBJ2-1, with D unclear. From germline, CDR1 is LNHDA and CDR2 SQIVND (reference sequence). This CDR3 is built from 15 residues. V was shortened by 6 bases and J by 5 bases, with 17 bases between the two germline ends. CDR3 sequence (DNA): TGTGCCAGTAGAGGAGTAGGACGAGTGGACAATGAGCAGTTCTTC. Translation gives CASRGVGRVDNEQFF.

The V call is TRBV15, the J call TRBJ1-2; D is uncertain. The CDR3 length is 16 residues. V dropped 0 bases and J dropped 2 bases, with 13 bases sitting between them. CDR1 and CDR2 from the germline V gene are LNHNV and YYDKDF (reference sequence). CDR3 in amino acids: CATSRDLEGSNYGYTF. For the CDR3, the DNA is TGTGCCACCAGCAGAGATCTTGAGGGTAGCAACTATGGCTACACCTTC.

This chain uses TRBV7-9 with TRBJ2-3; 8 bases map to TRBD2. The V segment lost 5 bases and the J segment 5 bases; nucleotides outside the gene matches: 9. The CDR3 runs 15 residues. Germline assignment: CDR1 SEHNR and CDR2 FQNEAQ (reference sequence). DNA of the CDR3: TGTGCCAGCAGCGGTGGACTAGCCCTCCAAGATACGCAGTATTTT. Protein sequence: CASSGGLALQDTQYF.

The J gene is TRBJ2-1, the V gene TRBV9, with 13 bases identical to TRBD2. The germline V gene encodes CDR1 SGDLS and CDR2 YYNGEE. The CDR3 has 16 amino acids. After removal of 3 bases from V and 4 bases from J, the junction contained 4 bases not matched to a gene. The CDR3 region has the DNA TGTGCCAGCAGCGGGACTAGCGGGAGTGGTTACAATGAGCAGTTCTTC. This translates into CASSGTSGSGYNEQFF. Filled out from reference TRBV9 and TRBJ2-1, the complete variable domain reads DSGVTQTPKHLITATGQRVTLRCSPRSGDLSVYWYQQSLDQGLQFLIQYYNGEERAKGNILERFSAQQFPDLHSELNLSSLELGDSALYFCASSGTSGSGYNEQFFGPGTRLTVL.